These 5 T cell receptor beta chains originate from one sample sequenced in a study of blood T cell repertoires in COVID-19. Using immunoSEQ multiplex PCR, the repertoire was profiled, and TCRdb retains in-frame clones only, with some absent. The profile shows around 80,000 clones, 90% of them singletons. The source material was peripheral blood. The receptors come from a woman older than 75 with acute or convalescent COVID-19.

The chain joins TRBV21-1 to TRBJ1-3; the tabulated D call, TRBD1, remains unverified against the DNA. TRBV21-1 is classified as a pseudogene. The CDR3 extends over 20 amino acids. The CDR3 spells CASSKWATRSNYSSGNTIYF. CDR3 sequence (DNA): TGTGCCAGCAGCAAATGGGCTACTCGGTCTAATTACAGCTCTGGAAACACCATATATTTT.

The rearrangement links TRBV19 to TRBJ1-5, with D hard to call. Germline assignment: CDR1 LNHDA and CDR2 SQIVND (reference sequence). Trimming took 1 base from V and 3 from J, leaving 13 bases between them. This CDR3 has 16 amino acids. The CDR3, as DNA: TGTGCCAGTAGTATAGGGGAGAGTTTTCACAATCAGCCCCAGCATTTT. This encodes CASSIGESFHNQPQHF.

The chain links TRBV7-2 to TRBJ1-5, with 7 positions matching TRBD1. The junction had 3 bases not matched to a gene; V was cut back by 1 base and J by 3 bases. Germline loops: CDR1 SGHTA, CDR2 FQGNSA. This CDR3 contains 15 residues. DNA of the CDR3: TGTGCCAGCAGCTTAGAGGGACAGAACAATCAGCCCCAGCATTTT. Protein product: CASSLEGQNNQPQHF.

V usage is TRBV6-1 and J usage is TRBJ2-4; 7 positions agree with TRBD1. There are 17 residues in the CDR3. The V gene's germline CDR1 is MNHNS and CDR2 SASEGT. The J segment lost 1 base and the V segment lost 4 bases, leaving 10 bases of the junction unmatched. The CDR3 spells CASSVITGVGAKNIQYF. The DNA of the CDR3 is TGTGCCAGCAGTGTCATAACAGGGGTGGGGGCCAAAAACATTCAGTACTTC.

This sequence joins TRBV5-6 and TRBJ1-6; D is ambiguous. The CDR3 runs 16 residues. Trimming took off 6 bases at V and 0 bases at J, with 13 bases between the two ends. CDR1 is SGHDT and CDR2 is YYEEEE in the germline V gene. The CDR3 reads CASTQTGSSYNSPLHF. CDR3 sequence (DNA): TGTGCCAGCACCCAGACCGGGAGCTCCTATAATTCACCCCTCCACTTT.